These 15 T cell receptor beta chains share one sample of origin, sequenced in a study of blood T cell repertoires in COVID-19. This table comes from immunoSEQ multiplex PCR, and its TCRdb copy is limited to in-frame clones, with some not included. The data contain 150,000 to 200,000 clones, roughly 80% of them singletons. Input material: peripheral blood. The receptors originated from a man in his sixties with active or convalescent COVID-19.

The J gene is TRBJ1-3, the V gene TRBV6-5, with no clear D. Trimming left V 0 bases short and J 1 base short, with 7 bases between. The CDR3 consists of 15 residues. Germline V CDR1 and CDR2: MNHEY, SVGAGI. CDR3 bases: TGTGCCAGCAGTTACTCAAAGGAGTCTGGAAACACCATATATTTT. This translates into CASSYSKESGNTIYF.

The chain couples TRBV18 to TRBJ2-7, with D perhaps matching TRBD2 (5 bases). Per the germline V gene, CDR1 is KGHSH and CDR2 is LQKENI. V lost 5 bases and J lost 5, with 13 bases in between. The CDR3 has 13 residues. CDR3 sequence (DNA): TGTGCCAGCTCAACAGAGGGTCCCCACGAGCAGTACTTC. This codes for CASSTEGPHEQYF.

The chain employs TRBV6-6 and TRBJ1-6, with D hard to call. Trimming left V 6 bases short and J 7 bases short, with 10 bases between. Germline values: CDR1 MNHNY, CDR2 SVGAGI (reference sequence). The CDR3 runs to 13 residues. CDR3 sequence (DNA): TGTGCCAGCAGACCCGCCGCGAATTCACCCCTCCACTTT. Its protein is CASRPAANSPLHF.

J is TRBJ2-1 and V is TRBV4-3; 9 bases line up with TRBD1. The V gene end was trimmed by 5 bases and the J gene end by 5 bases; junction bases not matched to a gene: 4. This CDR3 region has 14 residues. Germline V CDR1 and CDR2: LGHNA, YSLEER. CDR3 protein: CASSNRGLDNEQFF. The CDR3 bases are TGCGCCAGCAGCAACAGGGGGCTAGACAATGAGCAGTTCTTC.

This rearrangement joins TRBV12-5 to TRBJ1-1, with 7 positions matching TRBD1. Germline V gene sequence: CDR1 LGHNT, CDR2 FRNRAP. The junction had 7 bases not matched to a gene; V was cut back by 2 bases and J by 7 bases. The CDR3 runs to 14 residues. As DNA, the CDR3 is TGTGCTAGTGGTTTGCCCAGACAGGGACTTGAAGCTTTCTTT. Protein: CASGLPRQGLEAFF. The variable domain in full, completed from reference TRBV12-5 and TRBJ1-1, reads DARVTQTPRHKVTEMGQEVTMRCQPILGHNTVFWYRQTMMQGLELLAYFRNRAPLDDSGMPKDRFSAEMPDATLATLKIQPSEPRDSAVYFCASGLPRQGLEAFFGQGTRLTVV.

The chain carries TRBV5-1 and TRBJ2-1, with a weak D call TRBD1 (5 bases). Germline CDR1 is SGHRS and CDR2 is YFSETQ. Trimming shortened V by 2 bases and J by 9 bases, and 12 bases separated the two germline ends. This CDR3 region has 13 residues. Written as DNA, the CDR3 is TGCGCCAGCAGCTTAAAGGGGAAGGGTGAGCAGTTCTTC. Amino acids: CASSLKGKGEQFF.

This clone has more than one count but fewer than ten. The CDR3 bases are TGTGCCAGCAGCTTAGATTACGGGGGGAGCACCATATATTTT. The encoded protein is CASSLDYGGSTIYF. The V gene is TRBV11-2, the J gene TRBJ1-3, with a weak D call TRBD1 (5 bases). The CDR3 has 14 residues. The germline V gene has CDR1 SGHAT and CDR2 FQNNGV. V lost 0 bases and J lost 9, with 12 bases in between.

The genes are TRBV5-6 and TRBJ2-3, with 7 positions matching TRBD2. J was trimmed by 2 bases and V by 4 bases; bases with no gene match: 7. This CDR3 has 15 residues. Germline V gene data show CDR1 as SGHDT and CDR2 as YYEEEE. CDR3 nucleotide sequence: TGTGCCAGCAGCCGCCTAGGGAGGGACACAGATACGCAGTATTTT. As protein: CASSRLGRDTDTQYF. The entire variable domain, with the rest obtained from reference TRBV5-6 and TRBJ2-3, is as follows: DAGVTQSPTHLIKTRGQQVTLRCSPKSGHDTVSWYQQALGQGPQFIFQYYEEEERQRGNFPDRFSGHQFPNYSSELNVNALLLGDSALYLCASSRLGRDTDTQYFGPGTRLTVL.

This clone was counted only a few times. V gene TRBV7-3 combines with J gene TRBJ2-1; 10 bases agree with TRBD1. Germline V CDR1 and CDR2: SGHTA, FQGTGA. V shed 5 bases, J shed 8 bases, and the junction held 12 bases outside the gene matches. The CDR3 is 16 residues long. CDR3 protein: CASSPGQGILGDEQFF. The CDR3 coding sequence is TGTGCCAGCAGCCCGGGACAGGGGATTTTGGGGGATGAGCAGTTCTTC.

J is TRBJ2-1 and V is TRBV28; the match to TRBD2 covers 11 bases. CDR3 length equals 18 residues. The V segment lost 4 bases and the J segment 1 base; nucleotides outside the gene matches: 9. CDR1 and CDR2 (germline): MDHEN, SYDVKM. CDR3 DNA sequence: TGTGCCAGCAGTTCCCTCGGGGTAGCGGGAGGGTCCTACAATGAGCAGTTCTTC. Translated: CASSSLGVAGGSYNEQFF.

The rearrangement joins TRBV27 to TRBJ2-7; D not resolved. V was cut by 7 bases and J by 2 bases, with 9 bases left in between. Germline CDR1 and CDR2: MNHEY and SMNVEV (reference sequence). The CDR3 runs to 12 residues. The DNA of the CDR3 is TGTGCCAGCATCGGCGGCCCCTACGAGCAGTACTTC. This gives the protein CASIGGPYEQYF.

The J gene is TRBJ1-2, the V gene TRBV19, with D maybe TRBD1 (5 bases). This CDR3 comprises 13 residues. V lost 8 bases, J lost 4 bases, and 14 bases lay in between. Per the germline V gene, CDR1 is LNHDA and CDR2 is SQIVND (reference sequence). The CDR3 DNA is TGTGCCAGTCACCCGGCGGGGGGCTATGGCTACACCTTC. Residues: CASHPAGGYGYTF.

The chain uses TRBV29-1 and TRBJ2-7; 11 bases are a match to TRBD1. Looked up from germline, CDR1 is SQVTM and CDR2 is ANQGSEA. After removal of 7 bases from V and 3 bases from J, the junction contained 5 bases not matched to a gene. This CDR3 region has 13 residues. The CDR3 here is CSAWTGGDYEQYF. The DNA for the CDR3 is TGCAGCGCCTGGACAGGGGGCGACTACGAGCAGTACTTC.

The J gene is TRBJ2-1, the V gene TRBV5-1, with 7 nucleotides matching TRBD2. V was clipped by 5 bases and J by 5 bases; unmatched bases: 13. Per germline, CDR1 SGHRS and CDR2 YFSETQ. The CDR3 spans 16 residues. CDR3 protein: CASSPPGLSTHNEQFF. CDR3 sequence (DNA): TGCGCCAGCAGTCCACCGGGACTATCGACTCACAATGAGCAGTTCTTC. Drawing the rest from reference TRBV5-1 and TRBJ2-1, the complete variable domain is KAGVTQTPRYLIKTRGQQVTLSCSPISGHRSVSWYQQTPGQGLQFLFEYFSETQRNKGNFPGRFSGRQFSNSRSEMNVSTLELGDSALYLCASSPPGLSTHNEQFFGPGTRLTVL.

The chain carries TRBV12-3 or TRBV12-4 and TRBJ1-2, with D possibly TRBD1 on 6 matching bases. The CDR3 has 12 amino acids. V dropped 8 bases and J dropped 8 bases, with 15 bases sitting between them. The CDR3 reads CASQGGGWGYTF. The CDR3 region has the DNA TGTGCCAGCCAAGGGGGGGGCTGGGGCTACACCTTC.